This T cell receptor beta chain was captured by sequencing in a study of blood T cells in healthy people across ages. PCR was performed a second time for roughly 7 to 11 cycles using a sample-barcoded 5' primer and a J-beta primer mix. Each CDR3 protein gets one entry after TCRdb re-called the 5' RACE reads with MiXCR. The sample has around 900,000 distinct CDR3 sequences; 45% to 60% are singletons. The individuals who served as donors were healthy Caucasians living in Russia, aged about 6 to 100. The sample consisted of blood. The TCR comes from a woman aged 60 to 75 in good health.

The CDR3 DNA is TGTGCCCCAAACGAGATTCCGGAGGAGCAGTACTTC. Protein: CAPNEIPEEQYF. This chain connects TRBV19 to TRBJ2-4, with a possible D match to TRBD2 (5 bases). V lost 11 bases to trimming and J lost 13 bases, with 21 bases between them. The germline V gene encodes CDR1 LNHDA and CDR2 SQIVND (reference sequence). There are 12 residues in the CDR3. The full variable domain, its missing parts supplied by reference TRBV19 and TRBJ2-4, is DGGITQSPKYLFRKEGQNVTLSCEQNLNHDAMYWYRQDPGQGLRLIYYSQIVNDFQKGDIAEGYSVSREKKESFPLTVTSAQKNPTAFYLCAPNEIPEEQYFGAGTRLSVL.